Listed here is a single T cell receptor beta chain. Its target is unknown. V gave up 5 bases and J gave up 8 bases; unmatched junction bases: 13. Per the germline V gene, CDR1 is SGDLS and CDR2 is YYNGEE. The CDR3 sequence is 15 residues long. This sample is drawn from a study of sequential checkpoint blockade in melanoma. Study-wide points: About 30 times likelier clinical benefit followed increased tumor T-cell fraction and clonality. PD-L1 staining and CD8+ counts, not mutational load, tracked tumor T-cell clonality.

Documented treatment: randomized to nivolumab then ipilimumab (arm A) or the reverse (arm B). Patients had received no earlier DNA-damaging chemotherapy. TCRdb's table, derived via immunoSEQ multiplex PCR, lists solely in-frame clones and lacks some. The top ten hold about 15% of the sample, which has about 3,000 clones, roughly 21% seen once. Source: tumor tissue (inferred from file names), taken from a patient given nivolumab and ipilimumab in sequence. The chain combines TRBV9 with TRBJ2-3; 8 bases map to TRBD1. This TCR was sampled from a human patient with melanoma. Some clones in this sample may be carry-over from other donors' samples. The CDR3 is CASRETGGSLGTQYF. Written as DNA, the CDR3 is TGTGCCAGCAGAGAAACAGGGGGATCCCTAGGTACGCAGTATTTT.